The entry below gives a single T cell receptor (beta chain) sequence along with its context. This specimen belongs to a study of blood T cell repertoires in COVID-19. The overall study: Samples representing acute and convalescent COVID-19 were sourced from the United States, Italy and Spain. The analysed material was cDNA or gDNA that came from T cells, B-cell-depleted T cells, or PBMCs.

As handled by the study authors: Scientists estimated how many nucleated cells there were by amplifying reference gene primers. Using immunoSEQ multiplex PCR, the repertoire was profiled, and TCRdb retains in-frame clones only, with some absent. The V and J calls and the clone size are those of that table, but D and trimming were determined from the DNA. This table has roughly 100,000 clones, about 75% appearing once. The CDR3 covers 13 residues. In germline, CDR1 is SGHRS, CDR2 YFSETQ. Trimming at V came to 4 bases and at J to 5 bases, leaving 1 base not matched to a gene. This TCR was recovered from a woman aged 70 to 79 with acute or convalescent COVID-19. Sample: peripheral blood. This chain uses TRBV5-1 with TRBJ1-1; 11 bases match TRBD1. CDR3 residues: CASSRDRGTEAFF. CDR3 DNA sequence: TGCGCCAGCAGCCGGGACAGGGGGACTGAAGCTTTCTTT.